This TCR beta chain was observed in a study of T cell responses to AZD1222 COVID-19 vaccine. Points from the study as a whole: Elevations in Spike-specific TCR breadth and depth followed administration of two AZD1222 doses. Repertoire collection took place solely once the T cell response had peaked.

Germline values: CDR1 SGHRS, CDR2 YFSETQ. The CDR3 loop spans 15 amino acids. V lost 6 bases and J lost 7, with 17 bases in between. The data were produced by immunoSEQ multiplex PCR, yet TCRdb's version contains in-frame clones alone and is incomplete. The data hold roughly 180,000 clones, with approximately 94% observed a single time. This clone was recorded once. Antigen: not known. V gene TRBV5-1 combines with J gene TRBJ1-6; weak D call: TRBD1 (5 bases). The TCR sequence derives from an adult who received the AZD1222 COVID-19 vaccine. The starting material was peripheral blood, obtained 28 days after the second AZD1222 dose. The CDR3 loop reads CASTPGGGLNSPLHF. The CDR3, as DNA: TGCGCCAGCACGCCTGGGGGAGGGCTCAATTCACCCCTCCACTTT.